This T cell receptor beta chain comes out of a study of cytomegalovirus exposure and HLA in healthy donors (dated by TCRdb to about 2017). Broadly, across the study: In an earlier analysis of roughly 590 of the donors, under 300 Gb of sequence data and just under 120 million unique TCR beta sequences from 150 million to 200 million T cells were reported. Genome-wide SNP genotypes for about 65% of the 666 donors were used in a later genetic analysis, which treated that subset as a discovery cohort. To predict cytomegalovirus infection status, the study combined high-throughput TCR immunosequencing, statistical association of individual TCRs with disease status, and machine learning. Among 398 genotyped donors of the cohort, an average of approximately 230,000 unique TCR beta nucleotide sequences were sequenced per donor, around a sixth of them non-productive. Typing coverage varied by locus: roughly 620-640 donors for A, B, C, DRB1 and DQB1; 522 for DQA1; more than 600 for DPA1; 450 to 480 for DPB1. All discovery cohort repertoires had been generated using a single sequencing platform. Of the 300 to 500 genotyped donors, less than 85% were placed in the genetic ancestry cluster associated with self-reported Caucasian donors. Rather than drawing on any new phenotypic data, the later analysis identified candidate immune exposures from TCR beta sequences and the way those sequences occurred across donors. Several DR-DQ haplotypes were handled as single units for association and clustering, since linkage in the cohort was strong. A later analysis re-analyzed previously published TCR beta repertoires from about 730 donors and added high-resolution HLA genotyping to study TCR occurrence patterns. In an earlier analysis of a few hundred of the donors, high-throughput TCR beta sequencing was used to judge whether each TCR beta V gene segment behaved as functional or pseudogenic. Around 320 gigabases of sequencing data and tens of millions of unique TCR sequences were included in an early release covering about 600 HLA-typed donors. HLA typing covered class I and class II loci at four-digit resolution. Alongside the repertoire data, information on donor age, sex, ethnicity and CMV serostatus was compiled. A separate validation cohort of more than 100 different subjects was used in addition to the approximately 640-subject first cohort. The aim of the study was to test whether cataloging public T cell receptors could identify signatures of past pathogen exposure. The study used immunosequencing to profile the T cell repertoires of about 670 subjects and linked those repertoires to cytomegalovirus serostatus.

Between the V and J ends, shortened by 5 bases and 3 bases respectively, the junction contains 10 bases. Measured from the cysteine to the phenylalanine, the CDR3 is 13 residues long. CDR3 DNA is the only sequence kept; it has 39 bases, read in frame from the first base. The germline V gene (reference sequence) specifies LNHNV as CDR1 and YYDKDF as CDR2. The method was the immunoSEQ multiplex PCR assay. For the multiplex PCR, a mixture combining 60 forward primers for TCR Vbeta segments and 13 reverse primers for TCR Jbeta segments was used. The CDR3 region of rearranged TCR beta genes was amplified from genomic DNA by a multiplex PCR assay. On the Illumina HiSeq System, the amplified TCR beta libraries were sequenced as 87-base-pair reads. The authors' analysis ran thus. Across the 670 or so repertoires, a later analysis counted tens of millions of unique TCR beta chains, 9.5 million to 13 million of which were shared by at least two donors. A nearest-neighbor algorithm error-corrected the raw reads and collapsed the reads into unique sequences, merging closely related sequences to remove PCR and sequencing errors. CDR3 sequences were aligned to IMGT reference sequences to assign V, D and J gene segments. For a sequence to be retained, a match of at least six nucleotides to both a V gene segment and a J gene segment was required. A rearrangement was called productive if the CDR3 had no stop codons and remained in frame with V and J, and every other rearrangement was called non-productive. CDR3 was defined according to IMGT convention as the region running from the second conserved V-encoded cysteine to the conserved J-encoded phenylalanine. The earlier analysis of about 500 of the donors excluded sequences that lacked an unambiguous match to a single V gene segment. In an earlier analysis of roughly 600 of the donors, a V segment was called functional when productive rearrangements were above 56.7%, and segregating when the standard deviation between donors exceeded 5%. To diagnose cytomegalovirus status from the catalog of TCR beta chain sequences, a statistical classification framework was built. A later analysis assigned V and J genes by comparing TCR nucleotide sequences with IMGT/GENE-DB human TR gene sequences. In a later analysis, CDR3 sequences and most-parsimonious VDJ recombination scenarios were assigned using the TCRdist pipeline. A later analysis defined each TCR beta chain by its CDR3 amino acid sequence plus V-gene family, and excluded reads lacking a unique V-gene family. To address suspected cross-contamination and a sequencing artifact, a later analysis removed some 620 highly shared, low-generation-probability nucleotide sequences. A later analysis calculated a clonal expansion index for each public chain from normalized within-repertoire ranks of inferred template counts. Generation probabilities in a later analysis came from a VDJ recombination model fitted to out-of-frame rearrangements, and those results were checked against IGoR. A later analysis scored TCR-TCR, TCR-HLA and TCR-CMV co-occurrence with hypergeometric tests, applying a repertoire-size bias correction to TCR pairs. False discovery rates were estimated in a later analysis by permuting HLA or CMV assignments 20 times. In a later analysis, co-occurring TCRs were grouped using DBSCAN, and TCRdist sequence similarity was added for clustering within HLA-allele-positive subsets. Repertoires with fewer than 30,000 or more than 120,000 public chains were left out of co-occurrence clustering, as were about 5 repertoires with anomalous nucleotide sharing. Held by TCRdb, this immuneACCESS table contains in-frame sequences only and omits some clones. Under half of the omission traces to an unresolved V gene where checked; the cause of the rest is unknown. The D gene and trimming were derived from the DNA, and the V and J assignments and clone size from that table. The sample records about 160,000 clones, more than 75% of which are singletons. More than 0.9% of the sample is held by the ten biggest clonotypes.

Note on this clone: Its cognate antigen has yet to be identified. The record has no base qualities; no much larger clone is one base away.

Overall study results and their limits: Correlated functional status among segregating V segments might reflect linkage disequilibrium, but an unknown experimental factor could not be ruled out. Most TCR sequences were observed very rarely across donors, whereas some public TCRs were present in many individuals. Seventeen rarely observed V segments, including chromosome 9 orphons, were excluded from the earlier analysis of 550 to 700 of the donors because counts were too low. Assigning TCR associations to individual alleles was difficult when HLA alleles, especially DR and DQ, strongly co-occurred. Several of the top co-occurrence clusters appeared to be linked to parvovirus B19, influenza, CMV and Epstein-Barr virus, according to a later analysis. At a false discovery rate of 0.05, a later analysis linked 16,951 TCR beta sequences to specific HLA alleles. In both the original and validation cohorts, the classifier was reported to diagnose cytomegalovirus status with high specificity and sensitivity. Because the 87-base-pair reads could not distinguish some IMGT-functional V segments, including TRBV6-2 and TRBV6-3, those segments were excluded. A later genetic analysis associated a missense DCLRE1C variant with V-gene and J-gene trimming of TCR beta chains, and an independent cohort replicated the association. The presence/absence analyses assumed that sequencing depth was roughly uniform across donors, and that assumption may not be true. A total of about 150 TCR beta chains were listed by the study as associated with cytomegalovirus. A group of highly shared sequence variants was considered likely to be a technical artifact of the sequencing pipeline. In a later genetic analysis, fewer N-insertions in productive TCRs were reported among donors in an Asian-associated ancestry cluster than the roughly 710-donor mean. In a later analysis, HLA-associated TCR beta chains showed more clonal expansion and lower generation probabilities than non-associated chains that were equally common. HLA typing was unavailable for some donors at each locus, so association tests used only the typed subset. A few of the identified cytomegalovirus-associated TCR beta chains were confirmed in vitro to be specific for cytomegalovirus antigens. In an earlier analysis of some 500 of the donors, most TCR beta V segments were observed in productive rearrangements about 87% or about 30% of the time, broadly matching IMGT annotations. A further reported finding was that TCR beta sequences accurately predicted the HLA-A and HLA-B alleles for most subjects in the first cohort. In a later analysis, TCR association rates were found to vary across HLA loci, with the most associated TCRs seen for DRB1 alleles and the fewest for HLA-C alleles. The only immune exposure information available for the cohort was CMV serostatus. The cohort was sequenced for TCR beta chains only, and without alpha or paired-chain data the features that could be detected were limited. Most CMV-associated TCR beta chains appeared to be HLA-restricted in a later analysis, and the HLA associations seemed to be driven largely by CMV exposure. The authors suggested that the approach could potentially be generalized to other disease states and immunological phenotypes.

The cohort comprised some 700 healthy bone marrow donors. At the time of sampling, all cohort members were nominally healthy, though unrecorded immune exposures were likely present. The donor tested CMV seropositive, placing the donor among the 290 or so seropositive members of the cohort. Each donor provided a peripheral blood sample, and peripheral blood mononuclear cells were used for TCR beta sequencing. The Qiagen DNeasy Blood Extraction Kit was used to extract genomic DNA from the blood cell samples. Source material: PBMCs. The rearranged segments are TRBV15 and TRBJ1-2; too little of a D gene remains to name it. This clonotype was obtained from a girl under 10 years old in good health and CMV-seropositive. The DNA reads TGTGCCACCAGCCCCGGGAGCTACTATGGCTACACCTTC. The translation is CATSPGSYYGYTF.